Included here is one T cell receptor (beta chain) sequence, with context. This sample is drawn from a study of blood T cell repertoires in COVID-19. Study details: The United States, Italy and Spain supplied acute and convalescent COVID-19 samples.

The trim removed 4 bases at V and 10 bases at J, leaving 8 bases unmatched. CDR3 length: 14 residues. Germline values: CDR1 LGHNA, CDR2 YSLEER. Those who participated ranged in age from roughly 18 to 89 years and resided in about two dozen US areas. In the original processing: How many nucleated cells were present was estimated from reference gene primer amplification. The protocol was immunoSEQ multiplex PCR, while the TCRdb copy is restricted to in-frame clones and leaves out a portion. The V and J calls and clone size are taken from that table; D and trimming were inferred from the DNA. The data show 200,000 to 250,000 clones, around 87% seen once.

The V call is TRBV4-3, the J call TRBJ2-1; 9 bases agree with TRBD1. The TCR originated in a man between 25 and 39 years old who had been exposed to COVID-19. Sequencing was carried out using PBMCs or T cells enriched from blood (not recorded which). The CDR3 coding sequence is TGCGCCAGCAGCCCGGAACAGGGGGCGGGGGAGCAGTTCTTC. Translation gives CASSPEQGAGEQFF.